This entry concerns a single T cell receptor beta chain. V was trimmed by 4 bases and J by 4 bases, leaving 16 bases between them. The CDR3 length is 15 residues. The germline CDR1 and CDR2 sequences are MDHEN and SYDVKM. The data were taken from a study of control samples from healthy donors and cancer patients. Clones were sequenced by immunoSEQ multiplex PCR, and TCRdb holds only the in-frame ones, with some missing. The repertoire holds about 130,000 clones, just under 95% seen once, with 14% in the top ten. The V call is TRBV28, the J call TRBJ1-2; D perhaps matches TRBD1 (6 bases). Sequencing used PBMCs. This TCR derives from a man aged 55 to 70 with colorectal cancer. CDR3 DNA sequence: TGTGCCAGCAGTTCCCCACAACAGGGCAGCTATGGCTACACCTTC. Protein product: CASSSPQQGSYGYTF.